The sequence of this T cell receptor beta chain was determined in a study of CD8 T cells in ankylosing spondylitis. Study findings and constraints: Ankylosing spondylitis blood appeared to carry a characteristic TCR beta motif of roughly 8 highly homologous variants. It was reported that disease-linked clones were significantly enriched in matched ankylosing spondylitis synovial fluid. Prior literature has documented some motif variants in synovial fluid and blood from reactive arthritis.

Germline lookup yields CDR1 DFQATT and CDR2 SNEGSKA (reference sequence). Trimming took off 3 bases at V and 0 bases at J, with 15 bases between the two ends. The CDR3 extends over 16 amino acids. TCRdb processed the 5' RACE reads anew with MiXCR; each CDR3 protein has one entry. Of some 240,000 distinct CDR3 sequences in the sample, 18% were seen once. Concerning this clonotype itself: What it binds is unknown.

Material for sequencing was blood, either unsorted or a sorted T cell fraction (not recorded which). This TCR came from a male donor with ankylosing spondylitis or in good health (not recorded which). The V call is TRBV20-1, the J call TRBJ2-1; either TRBD1 or TRBD2 may supply D (5 bases each). The CDR3 region has the DNA TGCAGTGCTAGGGGGCGAGGGCAAAGCTCCTACAATGAGCAGTTCTTC. Translation gives CSARGRGQSSYNEQFF.